This T cell receptor beta chain was obtained from a study of radiation and T cells in renal cell carcinoma. Study-wide background: Nephrectomy followed 15 Gy stereotactic body radiation by 4 weeks. Study-wide points: In blood, top tumor clones expanded by 2 weeks, shrinking by 4.

Note on this clone: Its antigen remains unidentified.

CDR3 length: 13 residues. Germline V lookup: CDR1 SGHRS, CDR2 YFSETQ. The ends lost 7 bases at V and 2 bases at J; junction bases unmatched: 2. TCRdb keeps only in-frame clones here, not all; method: immunoSEQ multiplex PCR. This sample has approximately 100,000 clones, with around 88% found just once. Specified time point: baseline pretreatment blood. The treatment denotes: 15 Gy SBRT to primary tumor, nephrectomy 4 weeks later. This sample comprised blood, obtained from a patient whose treatment included radiotherapy and nephrectomy. The V gene is TRBV5-1, the J gene TRBJ2-2; 7 bases match TRBD1. The receptor's source is a man aged 45-60 years with renal cell carcinoma. In DNA form, the CDR3 reads TGCGCCAGCGGGACAGATAACACCGGGGAGCTGTTTTTT. Translated: CASGTDNTGELFF.